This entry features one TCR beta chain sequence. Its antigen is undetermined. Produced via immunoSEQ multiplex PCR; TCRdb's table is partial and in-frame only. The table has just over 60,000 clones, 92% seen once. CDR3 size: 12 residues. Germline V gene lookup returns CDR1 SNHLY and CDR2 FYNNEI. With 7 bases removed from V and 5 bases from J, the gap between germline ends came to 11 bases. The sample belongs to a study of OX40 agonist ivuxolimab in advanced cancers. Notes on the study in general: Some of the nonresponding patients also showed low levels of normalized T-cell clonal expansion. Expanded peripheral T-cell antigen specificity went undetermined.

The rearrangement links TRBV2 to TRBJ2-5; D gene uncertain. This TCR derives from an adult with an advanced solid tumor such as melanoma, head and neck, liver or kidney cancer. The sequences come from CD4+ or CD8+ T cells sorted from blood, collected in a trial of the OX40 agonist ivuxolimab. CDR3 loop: CASTLLRETQYF. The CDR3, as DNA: TGTGCCAGCACCCTCCTAAGGGAGACCCAGTACTTC.